This T cell receptor beta chain was documented in a study of blood T cell repertoires in COVID-19. Study-wide background: Sources were T cells, B-cell-depleted T cells, or PBMCs; the material itself was cDNA or gDNA.

Under the authors' procedure: Amplification of reference gene primers was used by the study to estimate nucleated cell counts. The protocol was immunoSEQ multiplex PCR, while the TCRdb copy is restricted to in-frame clones and leaves out a portion. V, J and clone size are those of that table, while D and trimming were read from the DNA. The table has about 140,000 clones, 87% seen once. This CDR3 region has 17 residues. The germline V and J ends were trimmed by 5 bases and 7 bases, with 24 bases remaining between them. Germline assignment: CDR1 SGHNT and CDR2 YENEEA. V is TRBV11-3 and J is TRBJ2-1; weak D call: TRBD2 (6 bases). Sequencing was done on a sample of peripheral blood. The receptor comes from a human donor in a cohort sampled during active COVID-19. CDR3 sequence: CASSRRGPGELRNEQFF. CDR3 in DNA: TGTGCCAGCAGCCGGAGAGGTCCGGGAGAGTTAAGGAATGAGCAGTTCTTC.